In its sample, the clone carrying this T cell receptor (beta chain) was seen many times. Its antigen is undetermined. This sample's TCRbeta library carried unique molecular identifier barcodes. One entry per CDR3 protein, called by TCRdb with MiXCR from the PCR reads. There are 55,000 to 70,000 distinct CDR3 sequences in the sample; 11% occur only once, and 13% lies in the top ten. The record originates from a study of T-cell reconstitution after alpha-beta-depleted transplantation in children. General study results and limits: TCRbeta diversity was high at day 60 in some patients (a result of surviving recipient T cells and thymic progenitors). The study reportedly traced alpha-beta T cells about two months after transplant to several hundred expanded graft clones. The authors attributed T-cell counts and diversity one year after transplant mostly to newly produced T cells.

CDR3 length: 13 amino acids. The germline CDR1 and CDR2 sequences are SQVTM and ANQGSEA. V lost 4 bases to trimming and J lost 0 bases, with 9 bases between them. This chain uses TRBV29-1 with TRBJ1-2; D unclear. Material: PBMCs, obtained before TCRalphabeta/CD19-depleted stem cell transplant. The source of this sequence is a boy between 10 and 17 years old with acute myeloid leukemia, due to receive a stem cell transplant. CDR3 amino acids: CSVVRAANYGYTF. The CDR3 DNA reads TGCAGCGTTGTCCGGGCAGCTAACTATGGCTACACCTTC.